One and the same sample provided the 20 T cell receptor beta chains below, sequenced in a study of T cells after yellow fever vaccination. MiXCR, run by TCRdb on the 5' RACE reads, gives a single entry per CDR3 protein. Of 120,000 or so distinct CDR3 sequences listed, over 12% are singletons. Sample: CD8+ T cells sorted from PBMCs, taken 5 days after the yellow fever booster vaccination. These receptors came from a man between 18 and 29 years old who received the YFV17D yellow fever vaccine.

This clonotype turned up a few times. The chain combines TRBV4-2 with TRBJ1-5; D is uncertain. The length of the CDR3 is 15 residues. CDR1 and CDR2 from the germline V gene are LGHNA and YNFKEQ. The V end was cut by 3 bases, the J end by 2 bases, with 11 bases between. The DNA for the CDR3 is TGTGCCAGCAGCCAGGAAAACGGTGGCAATCAGCCCCAGCATTTT. Its translation is CASSQENGGNQPQHF.

The chain couples TRBV5-6 to TRBJ1-6; the D is unclear. V lost 0 bases to trimming and J lost 9 bases, with 22 bases between them. CDR3 size: 18 residues. CDR1 and CDR2 from the germline V gene are SGHDT and YYEEEE. CDR3 loop: CASSLGFSAFPGTSPLHF. DNA for the CDR3: TGTGCCAGCAGCTTGGGATTCTCGGCTTTCCCGGGTACTTCACCCCTCCACTTT.

This clonotype was picked up a small number of times. The chain is built from TRBV6-2 or TRBV6-3 and TRBJ1-5; TRBD1 matches at 11 bases. The germline gives CDR1 MNHEY, CDR2 SVGEGT. The V segment lost 0 bases and the J segment 6 bases; nucleotides outside the gene matches: 7. The CDR3 extends over 17 amino acids. The CDR3 protein is CASSYSTGQGASQPQHF. For the CDR3, the DNA is TGTGCCAGCAGTTACTCGACTGGACAGGGGGCCAGTCAGCCCCAGCATTTT.

The J gene is TRBJ1-5, the V gene TRBV19, with D possibly TRBD1 on 5 matching bases. With 5 bases removed from V and 2 bases from J, the gap between germline ends came to 16 bases. Per germline, CDR1 LNHDA and CDR2 SQIVND (reference sequence). This CDR3 is built from 16 residues. The CDR3 sequence is CASSLTGRVGNQPQHF. CDR3 nucleotides: TGTGCCAGTAGTTTAACAGGCCGGGTGGGCAATCAGCCCCAGCATTTT.

This clonotype was seen more than once but under ten times. This chain uses TRBV12-3 or TRBV12-4 with TRBJ2-5; D unresolved. The CDR3 extends over 14 amino acids. Trimming pared 0 bases from V and 0 bases from J, leaving 5 bases between. DNA for the CDR3: TGTGCCAGCAGTTTAGCACCCTACCAAGAGACCCAGTACTTC. It codes for CASSLAPYQETQYF.

In this sample, this clonotype turned up a few times. V usage is TRBV12-3 or TRBV12-4 and J usage is TRBJ1-5, with D maybe TRBD1 (5 bases). Trimming took off 3 bases at V and 7 bases at J, with 7 bases between the two ends. The CDR3 sequence is 12 residues long. The CDR3 sequence is CASSFRAQPQHF. CDR3 coding DNA: TGTGCCAGCAGTTTCAGGGCCCAGCCCCAGCATTTT.

This clonotype was seen more than once but under ten times. The CDR3 DNA follows: TGTGCCAGCAGCCCCGTGGGGCCAGCCTATGTCGAGCAGTACTTC. This sequence encodes CASSPVGPAYVEQYF. The rearrangement links TRBV6-5 to TRBJ2-7, with D perhaps TRBD1 (5 bases). The V and J ends lost 6 bases and 6 bases respectively, with 21 bases between them. The CDR3 sequence is 15 residues long. The germline V gene encodes CDR1 MNHEY and CDR2 SVGAGI.

This clonotype has only a few counts. V usage is TRBV29-1 and J usage is TRBJ1-5, with a tentative D call TRBD1 (6 bases). This CDR3 is built from 13 residues. The V end was cut by 5 bases, the J end by 7 bases, with 15 bases between. Germline CDR1 reads SQVTM; CDR2 reads ANQGSEA. The DNA for the CDR3 is TGCAGCGTTCGGCAGGGACAAGGGCAGCCCCAGCATTTT. Its protein product is CSVRQGQGQPQHF.

This clonotype has a count of ten or more. The rearrangement uses TRBV12-3 or TRBV12-4 and TRBJ2-3; no reliable D call. The CDR3 is 15 residues long. With 7 bases removed from V and 2 bases from J, the gap between germline ends came to 16 bases. Here the CDR3 reads CASIRQGSYTDTQYF. The CDR3 bases are TGTGCCAGCATCCGACAAGGCAGTTACACAGATACGCAGTATTTT.

This clonotype came up a few times. V gene TRBV10-2 combines with J gene TRBJ2-7; D unresolved. Germline loops: CDR1 WSHSY, CDR2 SAAADI. There are 11 residues in the CDR3. The V end lost 6 bases, the J end lost 3 bases, and 6 bases lay between the germline ends. The DNA for the CDR3 is TGCGCCAGCAGCGAAGGCTACGAGCAGTACGTC. Its translation: CASSEGYEQYV.

This rearrangement joins TRBV7-6 to TRBJ2-2; tentatively, D is TRBD2 (6 bases). Germline assignment: CDR1 SGHVS and CDR2 FNYEAQ. This CDR3 spans 12 amino acids. Trimming took 11 bases from V and 3 from J, leaving 10 bases between them. The CDR3 coding sequence is TGTGCCGGGGGGACTTACACCGGGGAGCTGTTTTTT. Encoded protein: CAGGTYTGELFF.

This clonotype was seen only a few times. V usage is TRBV4-3 and J usage is TRBJ2-3, with TRBD2 matching 9 bases. This CDR3 is built from 17 residues. The V gene end was trimmed by 1 base and the J gene end by 6 bases; junction bases not matched to a gene: 11. CDR1 and CDR2 from the germline V gene are LGHNA and YSLEER. The CDR3 loop reads CASSQGTSSGVMDTQYF. The CDR3 region has the DNA TGCGCCAGCAGCCAAGGGACATCTAGCGGGGTTATGGATACGCAGTATTTT.

This clonotype was counted between two and nine times. The chain employs TRBV7-9 and TRBJ2-5; possible D gene TRBD1, 5 bases. The CDR3 spans 17 residues. From germline, CDR1 is SEHNR and CDR2 FQNEAQ (reference sequence). V dropped 1 base and J dropped 0 bases, with 15 bases sitting between them. The CDR3 sequence is CASSLVQGLMYQETQYF. In nucleotides, the CDR3 is TGTGCCAGCAGCTTAGTGCAGGGTCTAATGTACCAAGAGACCCAGTACTTC.

This clonotype occurred a few times. The chain uses TRBV7-2 and TRBJ2-7, with TRBD2 matching 14 bases. The CDR3 covers 15 residues. V dropped 5 bases and J dropped 4; count of bases not matched to a gene: 4. CDR1 SGHTA and CDR2 FQGNSA come from the germline V gene. The DNA of the CDR3 is TGTGCCAGCAGCCCGACTAGCGGGGGGGTTTACGAGCAGTACTTC. Encoded protein: CASSPTSGGVYEQYF.

The rearrangement uses TRBV29-1 and TRBJ2-4; TRBD1 might be the D (6 bases). With 0 bases removed from V and 7 bases from J, the gap between germline ends came to 10 bases. The CDR3 runs to 13 residues. The V gene's germline CDR1 is SQVTM and CDR2 ANQGSEA. The CDR3 region has the DNA TGCAGCGTTGAAGACCCAGGGGCCAACATTCAGTACTTC. It yields the protein CSVEDPGANIQYF.

This chain uses TRBV4-3 with TRBJ2-7; unclear D gene. The germline V gene encodes CDR1 LGHNA and CDR2 YSLEER. This CDR3 has 15 amino acids. Between the trimmed V and J ends, which lost 0 bases and 0 bases, there was a span of 9 bases. The chain's CDR3 is CASSQELQRSYEQYF. The CDR3, as DNA: TGCGCCAGCAGCCAAGAACTACAGCGCTCCTACGAGCAGTACTTC.

The rearrangement joins TRBV18 to TRBJ2-3; possibly TRBD1 or TRBD2 for D (5 bases each). Germline loops: CDR1 KGHSH, CDR2 LQKENI. The germline V and J ends were trimmed by 2 bases and 5 bases, with 8 bases remaining between them. This CDR3 contains 13 residues. The CDR3 nucleotides read TGTGCCAGCTCACCAGGGGCGGGAGATACGCAGTATTTT. Protein: CASSPGAGDTQYF.

A few counts support this clonotype. The chain uses TRBV6-2 or TRBV6-3 and TRBJ2-3; D call uncertain. This CDR3 is built from 13 residues. Per germline, CDR1 MNHEY and CDR2 SVGEGT. Trimming shortened V by 6 bases and J by 3 bases, and 10 bases separated the two germline ends. The CDR3 region has the DNA TGTGCCAGCAGGCACGCTACTACAGATACGCAGTATTTT. Its protein product is CASRHATTDTQYF.

V and J are TRBV12-3 or TRBV12-4 and TRBJ2-5; 10 nucleotides agree with TRBD2. The CDR3 is 14 residues long. J gave up 5 bases and V 3 bases, and 3 bases lay outside the gene matches. The chain's CDR3 is CASSFSGGTETQYF. The CDR3 DNA follows: TGTGCCAGCAGTTTTAGCGGGGGGACGGAGACCCAGTACTTC.

This chain uses TRBV7-9 with TRBJ2-1, with TRBD1 matching 7 bases. The germline CDR1 and CDR2 sequences are SEHNR and FQNEAQ (reference sequence). V lost 5 bases, J lost 8 bases, and 6 bases stayed unmatched. CDR3 length: 13 residues. CDR3 in DNA: TGTGCCAGCAGCCCGACAGGGTTCGATGAGCAGTTCTTC. Its translation is CASSPTGFDEQFF.